The entry below describes one T cell receptor (beta chain). The germline V gene has CDR1 SGHVS and CDR2 FNYEAQ. The CDR3 has 15 residues. Trimming cost V 1 base and J 5 bases; bases outside gene matches: 6. The data derive from a study of T cell changes during pregnancy in multiple sclerosis. Using immunoSEQ multiplex PCR, the repertoire was profiled, and TCRdb retains in-frame clones only, with some absent. This repertoire shows 35,000 to 45,000 clones, roughly 84% found once; its top ten account for approximately 4%. The TCR originated in a female donor with multiple sclerosis, enrolled in a pregnancy study. The chain has TRBV7-6 and TRBJ1-1; 8 bases align to TRBD1. This specimen was CD8+ T cells from peripheral blood mononuclear cells, taken in the first trimester of pregnancy. This CDR3 is CASSLGVRGQTEAFF. The CDR3 coding sequence is TGTGCCAGCAGCTTAGGGGTCAGGGGGCAGACTGAAGCTTTCTTT.